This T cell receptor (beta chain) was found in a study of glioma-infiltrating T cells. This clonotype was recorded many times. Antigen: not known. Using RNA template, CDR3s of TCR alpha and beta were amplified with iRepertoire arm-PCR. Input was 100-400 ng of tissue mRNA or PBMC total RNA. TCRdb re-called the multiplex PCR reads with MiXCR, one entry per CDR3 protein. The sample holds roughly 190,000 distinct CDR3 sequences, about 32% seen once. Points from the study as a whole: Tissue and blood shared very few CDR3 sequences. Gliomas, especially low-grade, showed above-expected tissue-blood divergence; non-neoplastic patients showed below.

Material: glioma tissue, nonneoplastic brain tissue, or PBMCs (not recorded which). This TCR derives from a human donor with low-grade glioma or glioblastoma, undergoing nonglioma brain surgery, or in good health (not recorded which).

This chain's CDR3 is CSARGRQGRYSGNTIYF. Written as DNA, the CDR3 is TGCAGTGCTAGGGGTCGCCAGGGGAGGTACTCTGGAAACACCATATATTTT. V and J are TRBV20-1 and TRBJ1-3, with D possibly being TRBD1 (6 bases). Trimming took off 3 bases at V and 0 bases at J, with 18 bases between the two ends. There are 17 residues in the CDR3. Germline assignment: CDR1 DFQATT and CDR2 SNEGSKA (reference sequence).